This TCR beta chain emerged from a study of cytomegalovirus exposure and HLA in healthy donors. For the study at large: An early data release held around 80 million unique TCRs from HLA-typed donors. Within the Caucasian-associated ancestry cluster were 81% of the roughly 360 genotyped donors. Notes on the study in general: Accounts indicate the classifier identified cytomegalovirus status with strong specificity and sensitivity. It has been reported that TCR beta sequences accurately predicted the HLA-A and HLA-B alleles of most subjects.

CDR1 is MNHNS and CDR2 is SASEGT in the germline V gene. Trimming removed 7 bases at V and 1 base at J, with 7 bases between. There are 12 residues in the CDR3. About this clone itself: The antigen is undetermined.

Primers included in the PCR were 60 Vbeta and 13 Jbeta primers. Method: immunoSEQ multiplex PCR; TCRdb's copy keeps in-frame clones and lacks some. The top ten hold around 30% of the sample, which has about 120,000 clones, roughly 80% seen once. This clonotype originated in a man aged 55 to 70 in good health and CMV-seropositive. V and J are TRBV6-1 and TRBJ1-1; D ambiguous. Sequenced: PBMCs. CDR3 sequence reads: CASNPGNTEAFF. CDR3 DNA sequence: TGTGCCAGCAACCCAGGGAACACTGAAGCTTTCTTT.